The clone carrying this TCR beta chain was seen at least ten times. The CDR3 goes on 3 residues after the read ends, and that part is filled in from the germline J gene. Control and CVID samples contributed equal amounts of genomic DNA. Measured with immunoSEQ multiplex PCR; TCRdb has only the in-frame clones, and not every one. The sample presents around 45,000 clones, none singletons. V dropped 6 bases and J dropped 3; count of bases not matched to a gene: 5. The CDR3 is made up of 13 amino acids. Germline loops: CDR1 DFQATT, CDR2 SNEGSKA (reference sequence). The source of the sample is a study of T cell clonality in common variable immunodeficiency.

Sequenced input: peripheral blood mononuclear cells. The genes are TRBV20-1 and TRBJ2-7, with 10 bases lining up with TRBD2. This TCR derives from a person aged 18-70 years in good health. CDR3 DNA, as far as it was read: TGCAGTGCAACAGCGGGGGGGTTCTACGAG. Protein product: CSATAGGFYE. The CDR3, in full, reads CSATAGGFYEQYF.